This paragraph covers one T cell receptor (beta chain) sequence. Its antigen remains unknown. Sequence at one end of the junction differs from germline and may be a read error. The CDR3 covers 12 residues. Germline lookup yields CDR1 DFQATT and CDR2 SNEGSKA (reference sequence). Amplified TCR beta CDR3 regions derived from RNA transcripts. First-round RT-PCR of the TCR CDR3 relied on the HTBI primer set. A single record per CDR3 protein comes from TCRdb applying MiXCR to the multiplex PCR reads. In the table there are around 450,000 distinct CDR3 sequences, 15% to 19% of which are singletons. This sample is part of a study of T cells in Graves' hyperthyroidism and ophthalmopathy. Study results and caveats: From stable hyperthyroidism, ophthalmopathy was separated by a 13 V-J model. Blood also held most thyroid clonotypes expanded beyond 0.001.

The study excluded patients with uncontrolled infection, other autoimmune disease, pregnancy or lactation. Used for diagnoses were clinical symptoms, serum thyroxine and TRAb, thyroid ultrasound and orbital computed tomography. This sequence was found in a woman aged 18 to 35 with Graves' hyperthyroidism. Source material: blood. This rearrangement joins TRBV20-1 to TRBJ2-5; 8 nucleotides line up with TRBD2. The DNA for the CDR3 is TGCAGTGCTTCCAACCCGCAGCGGGAGAGGCACTTC. Its protein product is CSASNPQRERHF.